Following are 8 T cell receptor beta chains from one sample sequenced in a study of shared clonotypes between healthy human individuals. Libraries were prepared by immunoSEQ multiplex PCR; TCRdb keeps only in-frame clonotypes and omits some of them. The sample contains roughly 490,000 clones, around 80% of which appear only once. The specimen was PBMCs. These TCRs come from a woman in her thirties or forties in good health. Some clones in this sample may be carry-over from other donors' samples.

Concerning this clone itself: A read error may be the cause here, since a much bigger clone is one base away. The identical CDR3 is also encoded by other nucleotide sequences in the sample. This chain connects TRBV7-9 to TRBJ2-3; 7 positions agree with TRBD2. There are 17 residues in the CDR3. Germline V gives CDR1 SEHNR, CDR2 FQNEAQ (reference sequence). With 3 bases clipped from V and 6 bases from J, the junction kept 15 bases outside the gene matches. The CDR3, as DNA: TGTGCCAGCAGCTTGGGTCTGGGACTAACGCTTACGGATACGCAGTATTTT. This codes for CASSLGLGLTLTDTQYF. Together with reference TRBV7-9 and TRBJ2-3, the CDR3 gives the full variable domain: DTGVSQNPRHKITKRGQNVTFRCDPISEHNRLYWYRQTLGQGPEFLTYFQNEAQLEKSRLLSDRFSAERPKGSFSTLEIQRTEQGDSAMYLCASSLGLGLTLTDTQYFGPGTRLTVL.

The chain employs TRBV28 and TRBJ2-1; no clear D gene. V was cut by 3 bases and J by 15 bases, with 15 bases left in between. The germline CDR1 and CDR2 sequences are MDHEN and SYDVKM. The CDR3 is 12 amino acids. CDR3: CASSLISRSAFF. As DNA, the CDR3 is TGTGCCAGCAGTTTGATTTCCCGAAGCGCGTTCTTC.

The V call is TRBV2, the J call TRBJ1-6, with TRBD1 as a possible D gene (6 bases). V lost 7 bases, J lost 9 bases, and 13 bases lay in between. Germline V gene data show CDR1 as SNHLY and CDR2 as FYNNEI. The CDR3 is 13 residues long. CDR3 sequence: CASTDRRGSPLHF. The CDR3 DNA reads TGTGCCAGCACTGACAGGCGGGGTTCACCCCTCCACTTT.

The rearrangement links TRBV4-2 to TRBJ2-2; TRBD2 matches at 7 bases. The CDR3 extends over 15 amino acids. Trimming removed 4 bases from V and 5 bases from J; junction bases left unmatched: 7. CDR1 LGHNA and CDR2 YNFKEQ come from the germline V gene. The CDR3 nucleotides are TGTGCCAGCAGCCGTACGGGAGCGGGGACCGGGGAGCTGTTTTTT. It specifies CASSRTGAGTGELFF.

This clone was counted once. The V and J genes are TRBV28 and TRBJ1-5, with TRBD1 identical over 8 bases. This CDR3 is built from 16 residues. From germline, CDR1 is MDHEN and CDR2 SYDVKM. V was pared by 7 bases and J by 7 bases, with 15 bases of the junction left unmatched. The CDR3 sequence: CASTTPAGQGAQPQHF. CDR3 in DNA: TGTGCCAGCACCACTCCAGCTGGACAGGGTGCGCAGCCCCAGCATTTT. The full variable domain, rest sourced from reference TRBV28 and TRBJ1-5, is DVKVTQSSRYLVKRTGEKVFLECVQDMDHENMFWYRQDPGLGLRLIYFSYDVKMKEKGDIPEGYSVSREKKERFSLILESASTNQTSMYLCASTTPAGQGAQPQHFGDGTRLSIL.

The V gene is TRBV7-9, the J gene TRBJ2-1; D is perhaps TRBD2 (6 bases). In germline, CDR1 is SEHNR, CDR2 FQNEAQ (reference sequence). The CDR3 is made up of 14 amino acids. The germline V and J ends were trimmed by 3 bases and 4 bases, with 10 bases remaining between them. CDR3 sequence reads: CASSFTSSYNEQFF. The DNA for the CDR3 is TGTGCCAGCAGCTTTACTAGCAGTTACAATGAGCAGTTCTTC.

This chain uses TRBV28 with TRBJ1-1; D call uncertain. Per germline, CDR1 MDHEN and CDR2 SYDVKM. V was trimmed by 3 bases and J by 3 bases, leaving 14 bases between them. The CDR3 length is 15 residues. DNA of the CDR3: TGTGCCAGCAGTTTTCTAAGGGCATCGTACACTGAAGCTTTCTTT. Translating gives CASSFLRASYTEAFF.

CDR3 amino acids: CASGTGKRGYTF. The CDR3 nucleotides read TGTGCCAGCGGGACAGGGAAGCGGGGCTACACCTTC. The chain employs TRBV28 and TRBJ1-2, with 9 bases that match TRBD1. The CDR3 length is 12 residues. The germline V gene has CDR1 MDHEN and CDR2 SYDVKM. V gave up 8 bases and J gave up 8 bases; unmatched junction bases: 6.